One sample yielded the 10 T cell receptor beta chains listed below, sequenced in a study of beta chain features in type 1 diabetes (dated by TCRdb to the late 2010s). The protocol used for the library was the immunoSEQ multiplex PCR assay. All of the isolated RNA was reverse transcribed with the High Capacity cDNA Reverse Transcription Kit, so expressed TCRB transcripts were sequenced. Here the immuneACCESS table is served through TCRdb, limited to in-frame sequences with V and J called. Missing clones are a known gap in these copies; in checked studies unresolved V genes cover under half, and the rest lacks a known reason. Across this sample there are 120,000 to 150,000 clones, with 9.7% seen only once. The top ten clones comprise around 0.65% of the sample. Sequencing was done on a sample of central memory CD4+ T cells from blood. The receptors originated from a woman between 35 and 50 years old in good health.

In its sample, this clone was seen many times. This chain links TRBV7-6 with TRBJ2-5; a possible D gene is TRBD1 (5 bases). The CDR3 runs to 16 residues. Germline V gives CDR1 SGHVS, CDR2 FNYEAQ. V lost 5 bases, J lost 5 bases, and 21 bases lay in between. The CDR3 DNA reads as TGTGCCAGCAGCCCCTTAAGCCAGCAGGGTTGGGAGACCCAGTACTTC. This gives the protein CASSPLSQQGWETQYF.

This clone was detected only a few times. The V and J genes are TRBV4-2 and TRBJ2-3, with 7 bases identical to TRBD2. Germline V CDR1 and CDR2: LGHNA, YNFKEQ. Unmatched junction bases numbered 1, after V lost 1 base and J lost 0 bases. The CDR3 spans 15 residues. This CDR3 is CASSQGGGSTDTQYF. CDR3 nucleotides: TGTGCCAGCAGCCAAGGGGGGGGGAGCACAGATACGCAGTATTTT.

This chain connects TRBV21-1 to TRBJ1-5. TRBV21-1 is described as a pseudogene. CDR3 length: 12 residues. In DNA form, the CDR3 reads TGTGCCAGCAGCAAAGGGGGACTGCCCCAGCATTTT. The encoded protein is CASSKGGLPQHF.

This clone came up a few times. The rearrangement joins TRBV25-1 to TRBJ1-6, with 8 bases fitting TRBD1. The germline V gene has CDR1 MGHDK and CDR2 SYGVNS. V shed 8 bases, J shed 7 bases, and the junction held 7 bases outside the gene matches. The CDR3 extends over 14 amino acids. The CDR3 coding sequence is TGTGCCAGCGGAACCGACAGGGGCAATTCACCCCTCCACTTT. Protein product: CASGTDRGNSPLHF.

The rearrangement uses TRBV6-1 and TRBJ1-2; 7 bases agree with TRBD1. The CDR3 totals 16 residues. Germline CDR1 MNHNS, CDR2 SASEGT. Losses at the gene ends were 0 bases for V and 2 bases for J; bases not matched to a gene: 6. CDR3 residues: CASSEASGTVNYGYTF. DNA for the CDR3: TGTGCCAGCAGTGAAGCTTCGGGGACAGTGAACTATGGCTACACCTTC.

The CDR3 region is CASSRPTGSSGANVLTF. CDR3 coding DNA: TGTGCCAGCTCACGGCCGACAGGTTCCTCTGGGGCCAACGTCCTGACTTTC. The chain links TRBV18 to TRBJ2-6; D possibly corresponds to TRBD1 (6 bases). The CDR3 spans 17 residues. Germline CDR1 KGHSH, CDR2 LQKENI. V was clipped by 4 bases and J by 0 bases, with 13 bases between them.

This clone was picked up a small number of times. This chain joins TRBV14 and TRBJ2-7; weak D call: TRBD1 (6 bases). Looked up from germline, CDR1 is SGHDN and CDR2 is FVKESK. The CDR3 totals 14 residues. V dropped 1 base and J dropped 2 bases, with 9 bases sitting between them. CDR3 residues: CASSQVKGAYEQYF. The DNA of the CDR3 is TGTGCCAGCAGCCAAGTAAAGGGGGCCTACGAGCAGTACTTC.

This clone was found a few times. The chain combines TRBV7-9 with TRBJ2-3; D is ambiguous. V dropped 3 bases and J dropped 6 bases, with 4 bases sitting between them. The CDR3 sequence is 11 residues long. Germline CDR1 is SEHNR and CDR2 is FQNEAQ (reference sequence). The CDR3: CASSFGDTQYF. The CDR3 DNA follows: TGTGCCAGCAGCTTCGGGGATACGCAGTATTTT.

The sample holds many counts of this clone. The gene calls are TRBV18 and TRBJ2-7; a weak D match, TRBD2 (6 bases). Trimming left V 6 bases short and J 7 bases short, with 22 bases between. The CDR3 spans 15 residues. Germline V gives CDR1 KGHSH, CDR2 LQKENI. The chain's CDR3 is CASSGRGAIPTEQYF. The CDR3 region has the DNA TGTGCCAGCTCGGGTCGCGGGGCCATACCCACAGAGCAGTACTTC. Using reference TRBV18 and TRBJ2-7 for the parts outside the CDR3, the full variable domain is NAGVMQNPRHLVRRRGQEARLRCSPMKGHSHVYWYRQLPEEGLKFMVYLQKENIIDESGMPKERFSAEFPKEGPSILRIQQVVRGDSAAYFCASSGRGAIPTEQYFGPGTRLTVT.

This clone has more than one count but fewer than ten. The chain joins TRBV18 to TRBJ1-1; 7 bases align to TRBD1. This CDR3 is built from 12 residues. Germline loops: CDR1 KGHSH, CDR2 LQKENI. The V segment lost 3 bases and the J segment 6 bases; nucleotides outside the gene matches: 1. The CDR3 DNA reads TGTGCCAGCTCACCTCAGGGGGCTGAAGCTTTCTTT. It is translated as CASSPQGAEAFF.